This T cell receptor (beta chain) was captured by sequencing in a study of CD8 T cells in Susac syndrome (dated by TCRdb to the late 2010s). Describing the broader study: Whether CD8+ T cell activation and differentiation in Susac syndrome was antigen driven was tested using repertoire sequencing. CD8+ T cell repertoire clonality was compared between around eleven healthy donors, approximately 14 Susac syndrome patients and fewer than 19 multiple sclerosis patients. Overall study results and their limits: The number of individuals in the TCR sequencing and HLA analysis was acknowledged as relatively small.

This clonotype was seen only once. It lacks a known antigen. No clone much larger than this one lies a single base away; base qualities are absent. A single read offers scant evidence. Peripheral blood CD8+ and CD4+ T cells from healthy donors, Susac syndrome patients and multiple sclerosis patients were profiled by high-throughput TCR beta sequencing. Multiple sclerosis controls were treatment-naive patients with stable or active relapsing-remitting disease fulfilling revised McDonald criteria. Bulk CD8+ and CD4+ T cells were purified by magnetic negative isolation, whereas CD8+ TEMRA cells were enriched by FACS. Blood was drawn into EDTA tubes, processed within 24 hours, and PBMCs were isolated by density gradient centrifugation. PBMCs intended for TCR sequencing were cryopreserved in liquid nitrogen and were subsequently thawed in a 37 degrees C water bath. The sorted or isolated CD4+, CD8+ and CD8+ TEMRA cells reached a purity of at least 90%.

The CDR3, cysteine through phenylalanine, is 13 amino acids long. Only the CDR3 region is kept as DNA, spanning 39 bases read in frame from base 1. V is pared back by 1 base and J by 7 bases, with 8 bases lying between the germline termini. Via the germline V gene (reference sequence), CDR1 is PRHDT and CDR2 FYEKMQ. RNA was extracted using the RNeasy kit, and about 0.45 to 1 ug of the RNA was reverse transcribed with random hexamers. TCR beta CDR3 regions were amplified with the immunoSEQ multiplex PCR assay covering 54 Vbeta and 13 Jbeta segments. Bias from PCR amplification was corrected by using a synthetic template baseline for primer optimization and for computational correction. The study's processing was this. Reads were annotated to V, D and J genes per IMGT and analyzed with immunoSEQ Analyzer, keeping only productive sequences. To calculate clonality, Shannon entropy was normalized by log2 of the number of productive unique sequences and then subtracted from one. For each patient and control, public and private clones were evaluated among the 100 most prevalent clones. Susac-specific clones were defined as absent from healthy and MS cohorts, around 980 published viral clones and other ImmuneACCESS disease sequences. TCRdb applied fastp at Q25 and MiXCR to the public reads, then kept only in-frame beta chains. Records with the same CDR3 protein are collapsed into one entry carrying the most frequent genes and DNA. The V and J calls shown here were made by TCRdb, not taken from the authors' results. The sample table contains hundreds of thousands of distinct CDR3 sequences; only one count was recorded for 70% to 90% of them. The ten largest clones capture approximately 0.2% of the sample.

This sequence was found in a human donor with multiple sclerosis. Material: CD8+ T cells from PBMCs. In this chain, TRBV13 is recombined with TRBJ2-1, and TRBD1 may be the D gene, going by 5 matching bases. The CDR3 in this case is CASSLEGKNEQFF. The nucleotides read TGTGCCAGCAGCTTAGAGGGGAAGAATGAGCAGTTCTTC.